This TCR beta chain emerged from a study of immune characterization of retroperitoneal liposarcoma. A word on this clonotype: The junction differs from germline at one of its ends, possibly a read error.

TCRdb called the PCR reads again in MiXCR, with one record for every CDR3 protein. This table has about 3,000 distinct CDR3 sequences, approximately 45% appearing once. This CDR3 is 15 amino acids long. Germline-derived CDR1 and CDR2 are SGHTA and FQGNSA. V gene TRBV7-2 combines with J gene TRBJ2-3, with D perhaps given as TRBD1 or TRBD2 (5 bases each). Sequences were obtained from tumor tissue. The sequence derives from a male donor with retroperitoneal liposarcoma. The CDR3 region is CASSFTLFTGREQFF. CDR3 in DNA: TGTGCCAGCAGCTTCACTCTCTTCACGGGACGTGAGCAGTTCTTT.